This TCR beta chain was obtained from a study of neurological immune-mediated disorders. A total of 2 million PBMCs stored at -80 degrees C provided the unsorted libraries. TCRdb re-analysed the 5' RACE reads in MiXCR, keeping a single row per CDR3 protein. The repertoire holds over 45,000 distinct CDR3 sequences, with approximately 3.5% as singletons. Study-level results: No CDR3 amino acid sequences recurred among expanded clones across subjects, suggesting private repertoires in all groups.

As regards this clonotype: Antigen: not known. A much larger clone lies a single base off, so this may be a read error.

Germline CDR1 SGHDN, CDR2 FVKESK. V shed 0 bases and J shed 9 bases, with 18 bases lying between them. The CDR3 is 15 amino acids. The chain employs TRBV14 and TRBJ2-7; D is perhaps TRBD1 (6 bases). The sample consisted of PBMCs. The clonotype originates from a man in his forties or fifties with multiple sclerosis. The CDR3 coding sequence is TGTGCCAGCAGCCAAGATGTGGACAGATCCTTTGGGCAGTACTTC. Translation gives CASSQDVDRSFGQYF.